This T cell receptor (beta chain) was retrieved from a study of OX40 agonist ivuxolimab in advanced cancers. Germline V gene lookup returns CDR1 MGHDK and CDR2 SYGVNS. The CDR3 sequence is 13 residues long. Trimming removed 8 bases at V and 0 bases at J, with 5 bases between. TCRdb's copy holds only in-frame clones and misses some; the assay was immunoSEQ multiplex PCR. The sample lists some 52,000 clones, less than 90% occurring once. A remark on this clone: As yet, its antigen is unknown.

Study-level findings and limits: Relatively little clonal expansion, among the lowest observed, appeared in partial responders at 0.1-3.0 mg/kg.

This receptor was taken from an adult with an advanced solid tumor such as melanoma, head and neck, liver or kidney cancer. Sequenced material: CD4+ or CD8+ T cells sorted from blood, taken in a trial of the OX40 agonist ivuxolimab. The chain couples TRBV25-1 to TRBJ2-6, with D unclear. The DNA of the CDR3 is TGTGCCAGCCGGTTCTCTGGGGCCAACGTCCTGACTTTC. Its translation: CASRFSGANVLTF.